This TCR beta chain was found in a study of T cells after posttransplantation cyclophosphamide. Findings and limits, study-wide: TRB overlap between skin or GI tissue T cells and blood was limited. Donor-recipient repertoire similarity was low at 1-2 months, rising over year one. Recipient CMV seropositivity and CMV reactivation strongly tracked TRB clonality.

On this clone: What it binds is unknown.

Repertoires were generated with immunoSEQ multiplex PCR, while TCRdb's copy carries only in-frame clones and drops some. The sample lists around 5,000 clones; roughly 75% were seen once. Busulfan-fludarabine conditioning, marrow transplant, and cyclophosphamide on days +3 and +4 were administered. Specimen: PBMCs, collected after allogeneic stem cell transplant with posttransplant cyclophosphamide. This clonotype was sampled from a male patient between 60 and 69 years old who received an allogeneic stem cell transplant from an unrelated donor, was CMV-positive, and had no GVHD. Some T cells here may be from the graft donor.

The CDR3 nucleotides are TGTGCCAGTAGTTCGGGAAGAGCTAACTATGGCTACACCTTC. This encodes CASSSGRANYGYTF. The gene calls are TRBV19 and TRBJ1-2; no firm D call. The V and J ends lost 5 bases and 0 bases respectively, with 10 bases between them. CDR3 size: 14 residues. Germline lookup yields CDR1 LNHDA and CDR2 SQIVND (reference sequence).